The 18 T cell receptor beta chains given below trace back to one sample, sequenced in a study of blood T cells in healthy people across ages (dated by TCRdb to about 2015). The library came from 5' RACE. For sequencing, an Illumina HiSeq 2500 was employed. A second PCR of roughly 6 to 11 cycles was run with a J-beta primer mix and a sample-barcoded 5' primer. The public reads were run again by TCRdb, first through fastp at Q25 and then through MiXCR, and only productive beta chains were kept. Merged by CDR3 protein, the rows form single entries marked with the most common genes and DNA. A total of about 830,000 distinct CDR3 sequences appear in this sample, 60% to 80% of them only once. The ten largest clones represent around a quarter of the sample. The sequencing input was blood. The origin of the receptors is a man aged 25 to 40 in good health.

This clonotype was counted a few times. The chain links TRBV3-1 to TRBJ1-2; no firm D call. Looked up from germline, CDR1 is LGHDT and CDR2 is YNNKEL (reference sequence). The CDR3 totals 14 residues. Trimming removed 0 bases from V and 5 bases from J, with 10 bases in between. DNA for the CDR3: TGTGCCAGCAGCCAAGATGGCGGAGAGTATGGCTACACCTTC. Translating it yields CASSQDGGEYGYTF.

This clonotype came up a few times. The genes are TRBV20-1 and TRBJ2-7; D is uncertain. The V gene's germline CDR1 is DFQATT and CDR2 SNEGSKA (reference sequence). This CDR3 has 12 residues. V gave up 5 bases and J gave up 2 bases, with 10 bases separating them. The CDR3 nucleotides read TGCAGTGCTCCCACGGGTACCTACGAGCAGTACTTC. This codes for CSAPTGTYEQYF.

The chain links TRBV6-2 or TRBV6-3 to TRBJ2-3, with 12 bases matching TRBD2. Losses at the gene ends were 7 bases for V and 9 bases for J; bases not matched to a gene: 14. The germline gives CDR1 MNHEY, CDR2 SVGEGT. The CDR3 extends over 16 amino acids. The CDR3 reads CASTRGLAGRSETQYF. The CDR3 DNA sequence: TGTGCCAGCACCAGAGGACTAGCGGGGCGCTCGGAGACGCAGTATTTT.

V is TRBV2 and J is TRBJ2-5; 9 nucleotides align to TRBD1. From germline, CDR1 is SNHLY and CDR2 FYNNEI. V was pared by 4 bases and J by 4 bases, with 7 bases of the junction left unmatched. The CDR3 covers 15 residues. This CDR3 reads CASSGTGAVRETQYF. CDR3 in DNA: TGTGCCAGCAGTGGGACAGGGGCAGTAAGAGAGACCCAGTACTTC.

V is TRBV6-6 and J is TRBJ2-1, with D unclear. V gave up 1 base and J gave up 3 bases, with 10 bases separating them. Germline loops: CDR1 MNHNY, CDR2 SVGAGI (reference sequence). This CDR3 spans 15 amino acids. CDR3 in amino acids: CASSYYGPDYNEQFF. The CDR3 DNA sequence: TGTGCCAGCAGTTACTACGGGCCCGACTACAATGAGCAGTTCTTC.

This clonotype was picked up a small number of times. V gene TRBV10-3 combines with J gene TRBJ1-6, with 9 bases lining up with TRBD1. Trimming cost V 5 bases and J 7 bases; bases outside gene matches: 6. The CDR3 runs to 15 residues. Germline CDR1 ENHRY, CDR2 SYGVKD. The CDR3: CAISTGGLGNSPLHF. The CDR3 DNA is TGTGCCATCAGTACAGGGGGCTTGGGAAATTCACCCCTCCACTTT.

The chain joins TRBV7-9 to TRBJ2-1; D call uncertain. Germline assignment: CDR1 SEHNR and CDR2 FQNEAQ (reference sequence). V was trimmed by 1 base and J by 10 bases, leaving 8 bases between them. This CDR3 comprises 12 residues. The CDR3 loop reads CASSLVGMEQFF. The CDR3 nucleotides read TGTGCCAGCAGCTTAGTTGGGATGGAGCAGTTCTTC.

As to this clonotype: This may stem from a read error, because a much larger clone lies one nucleotide away. This chain uses TRBV10-3 with TRBJ2-7; D perhaps matches TRBD1 (5 bases). Germline V CDR1 and CDR2: ENHRY, SYGVKD. CDR3 size: 13 residues. The germline V and J ends were trimmed by 11 bases and 0 bases, with 14 bases remaining between them. This CDR3 is CAVNAQVSYEQYF. The CDR3 region has the DNA TGTGCCGTCAATGCACAGGTCTCCTACGAGCAGTACTTC.

This clonotype occurred once. The V and J genes are TRBV5-1 and TRBJ2-3, with TRBD2 matching 7 bases. The CDR3 sequence is 19 residues long. Per germline, CDR1 SGHRS and CDR2 YFSETQ. V trimming: 0 bases; J trimming: 4 bases; junction bases outside the gene matches: 17. The CDR3 region has the DNA TGCGCCAGCAGCTTGGAGTCACACAGCGGGGTATCTATCCCAGATACGCAGTATTTT. It encodes CASSLESHSGVSIPDTQYF.

The count of this clonotype is one. The CDR3 is CSAFHSGLAGVDEQYF. CDR3 nucleotide sequence: TGCAGTGCTTTCCACTCGGGACTAGCGGGGGTGGACGAGCAGTACTTC. The chain uses TRBV20-1 and TRBJ2-7; 14 bases line up with TRBD2. From germline, CDR1 is DFQATT and CDR2 SNEGSKA (reference sequence). The CDR3 is made up of 16 amino acids. V was clipped by 5 bases and J by 5 bases; unmatched bases: 11.

The gene calls are TRBV7-9 and TRBJ2-3; 7 bases agree with TRBD1. The length of the CDR3 is 13 residues. CDR1 is SEHNR, CDR2 FQNEAQ, per germline (reference sequence). The V and J ends lost 6 bases and 4 bases, in that order; junction bases with no gene match: 4. CDR3: CASSSRGPDTQYF. The CDR3 DNA is TGTGCCAGCAGTTCAAGGGGGCCAGATACGCAGTATTTT.

The CDR3 DNA sequence: TGTGCCAGCAGCTTTCGCCACGGGACAGGGGGTGGGACCCAGTACTTC. This sequence encodes CASSFRHGTGGGTQYF. The chain links TRBV7-6 to TRBJ2-5, with 11 bases that match TRBD1. This CDR3 region has 16 residues. Germline trimming cut 3 bases from V and 7 bases from J; bases unmatched to any gene: 10. The germline CDR1 and CDR2 sequences are SGHVS and FNYEAQ.

The chain couples TRBV7-9 to TRBJ2-5; the D is unclear. V was cut by 4 bases and J by 1 base, with 13 bases left in between. The CDR3 loop spans 15 amino acids. Germline V gene lookup returns CDR1 SEHNR and CDR2 FQNEAQ (reference sequence). The CDR3 DNA follows: TGTGCCAGCAGCTCATTCATAATAACCCAAGAGACCCAGTACTTC. Encoded protein: CASSSFIITQETQYF.

V is TRBV20-1 and J is TRBJ2-3; D tentatively reads TRBD1 or TRBD2 (5 bases each). This CDR3 is 13 amino acids long. The germline CDR1 and CDR2 sequences are DFQATT and SNEGSKA (reference sequence). V was pared by 6 bases and J by 9 bases, with 19 bases between. The CDR3 loop reads CSASGPLVSTQYF. Here the CDR3 DNA reads TGCAGTGCGTCGGGGCCCTTGGTTTCCACGCAGTATTTT.

The chain combines TRBV12-3 or TRBV12-4 with TRBJ2-5; D is perhaps TRBD1 (6 bases). The better agreement between TRBJ2-7 and the DNA end casts doubt on the J call. The length of the CDR3 is 16 residues. The CDR3 loop is CASSSYGTSLPSEQYF. Here the CDR3 DNA reads TGTGCCAGCAGTTCCTATGGGACATCCCTCCCCAGCGAGCAGTACTTC.

The chain is built from TRBV27 and TRBJ2-3; D uncertain. Germline CDR1 is MNHEY and CDR2 is SMNVEV (reference sequence). This CDR3 has 14 residues. V lost 5 bases to trimming and J lost 2 bases, with 11 bases between them. This chain's CDR3 is CASSPTRFTDTQYF. DNA of the CDR3: TGTGCCAGCAGTCCCACGAGATTCACAGATACGCAGTATTTT.

This clonotype came up a few times. V is TRBV29-1 and J is TRBJ2-5; 8 nucleotides agree with TRBD1. The end of the DNA fits TRBJ2-7 better, so the J call may be wrong. The CDR3 contains 15 residues. Per germline, CDR1 SQVTM and CDR2 ANQGSEA. CDR3 DNA sequence: TGCAGCGTTGAGAGAGGGACAGGCCTCTCCTACGAGCAGTACTTC. Protein sequence: CSVERGTGLSYEQYF.

The V and J genes are TRBV12-3 or TRBV12-4 and TRBJ2-3; 9 bases align to TRBD1. The CDR3 runs 16 residues. V was pared by 4 bases and J by 6 bases, with 11 bases of the junction left unmatched. The CDR3 protein is CASSWRPGQGPDTQYF. As DNA, the CDR3 is TGTGCCAGCAGTTGGCGACCGGGACAGGGTCCGGATACGCAGTATTTT.